One and the same sample provided the 19 T cell receptor beta chains below, sequenced in a study of response to subunit inactivated influenza vaccine. TCRdb reprocessed the RT-PCR reads with MiXCR, giving one entry per CDR3 protein. Here the sample spans 500,000 to 600,000 distinct CDR3 sequences, about 8% being singletons. Sequenced here: PBMCs from blood, sampled less than 25 months after vaccination. Receptors originate from a man aged 50-75 years who received an inactivated influenza vaccine.

The chain employs TRBV29-1 and TRBJ2-7; perhaps TRBD1 as D (6 bases). The germline gives CDR1 SQVTM, CDR2 ANQGSEA. The CDR3 is made up of 12 amino acids. Between the trimmed V and J ends, which lost 8 bases and 3 bases, there was a span of 14 bases. CDR3 protein: CSTRTGFYEQYF. The CDR3 DNA follows: TGCAGCACCCGAACAGGGTTCTACGAGCAGTACTTC.

This clonotype was observed at least ten times. CDR3 in amino acids: CAISDRASGSDIQYF. For the CDR3, the DNA is TGTGCCATCAGTGATAGGGCTAGCGGGAGTGACATTCAGTACTTC. The rearrangement uses TRBV10-3 and TRBJ2-4; TRBD2 matches at 10 bases. The germline V gene has CDR1 ENHRY and CDR2 SYGVKD. The CDR3 has 15 amino acids. The V gene end was trimmed by 3 bases and the J gene end by 8 bases; junction bases not matched to a gene: 7.

This clonotype has at least ten counts. J is TRBJ2-2 and V is TRBV10-3; D not resolved. V was cut by 4 bases and J by 1 base, with 7 bases left in between. The V gene's germline CDR1 is ENHRY and CDR2 SYGVKD. The length of the CDR3 is 14 residues. In nucleotides, the CDR3 is TGTGCCATCAGTGCCCAGGAGAACACCGGGGAGCTGTTTTTT. This sequence encodes CAISAQENTGELFF.

This clonotype was seen repeatedly, ten times or more. The chain couples TRBV6-1 to TRBJ2-7, with 10 nucleotides matching TRBD1. CDR3 size: 16 residues. Unmatched junction bases numbered 11, after V lost 5 bases and J lost 4 bases. Per germline, CDR1 MNHNS and CDR2 SASEGT. Written as DNA, the CDR3 is TGTGCCAGCAGTCCCTCCGGGACAGGGGTTCCATACGAGCAGTACTTC. Translated: CASSPSGTGVPYEQYF.

The CDR3 bases are TGTGCCAGCAGGGAGTCGGGACAGGGATCAGCTTTCTTT. As protein: CASRESGQGSAFF. The rearrangement joins TRBV6-1 to TRBJ1-1, with 9 bases that match TRBD1. Unmatched junction bases numbered 9, after V lost 6 bases and J lost 10 bases. Per germline, CDR1 MNHNS and CDR2 SASEGT. CDR3 length: 13 residues.

This clonotype appeared a few times. V is TRBV5-1 and J is TRBJ2-1; D ambiguous. Germline V gives CDR1 SGHRS, CDR2 YFSETQ. The CDR3 sequence is 16 residues long. V was cut by 0 bases and J by 5 bases, with 15 bases left in between. In DNA form, the CDR3 reads TGCGCCAGCAGCTTGGTGGGCCAGCGCTACCACAATGAGCAGTTCTTC. Its protein is CASSLVGQRYHNEQFF.

This clonotype came up many times. This rearrangement joins TRBV15 to TRBJ2-1; D gene uncertain. The V gene lost 0 bases and the J gene lost 5 bases, with 8 bases spanning the gap. CDR1 LNHNV and CDR2 YYDKDF come from the germline V gene (reference sequence). The CDR3 has 14 amino acids. The CDR3 DNA follows: TGTGCCACCAGCAGAGATCCCAATAACAATGAGCAGTTCTTC. This gives the protein CATSRDPNNNEQFF.

The genes are TRBV20-1 and TRBJ1-2; TRBD1 matches 8 bases. The V gene end was trimmed by 7 bases and the J gene end by 4 bases; junction bases not matched to a gene: 8. The CDR3 sequence is 13 residues long. Germline CDR1 is DFQATT and CDR2 is SNEGSKA (reference sequence). CDR3 in DNA: TGCAGTGTTCAACGACAGGGGACCTATGGCTACACCTTC. Amino acids: CSVQRQGTYGYTF.

The table lists this clonotype with a few counts. The V and J genes are TRBV4-1 and TRBJ1-5; 8 nucleotides align to TRBD1. The CDR3 runs to 13 residues. J was trimmed by 7 bases and V by 4 bases; bases with no gene match: 3. Germline V gene sequence: CDR1 MGHRA, CDR2 YSYEKL. The DNA for the CDR3 is TGCGCCAGCAGCCTGACAGGGGCCCAGCCCCAGCATTTT. It yields the protein CASSLTGAQPQHF.

This clonotype was found many times. The gene calls are TRBV15 and TRBJ1-1, with unresolved D. This CDR3 has 13 residues. Germline V CDR1 and CDR2: LNHNV, YYDKDF (reference sequence). V was cut by 0 bases and J by 4 bases, with 6 bases left in between. CDR3 DNA: TGTGCCACCAGCAGAGAAAGGAGCACTGAAGCTTTCTTT. Translation gives CATSRERSTEAFF.

The genes are TRBV3-1 and TRBJ2-2; maybe TRBD2 (5 bases). The CDR3 length is 16 residues. Germline V gene sequence: CDR1 LGHDT, CDR2 YNNKEL (reference sequence). Trimming shortened V by 4 bases and J by 4 bases, and 16 bases separated the two germline ends. This CDR3 is CASSLRLRGTTGELFF. In nucleotides, the CDR3 is TGTGCCAGCAGCCTACGACTCCGGGGAACCACCGGGGAGCTGTTTTTT.

There are a few counts of this clonotype. V is TRBV27 and J is TRBJ1-6; no firm D call. V lost 3 bases to trimming and J lost 2 bases, with 5 bases between them. Per the germline V gene, CDR1 is MNHEY and CDR2 is SMNVEV (reference sequence). This CDR3 contains 14 residues. The CDR3 loop is CASSFTPYNSPLHF. CDR3 DNA: TGTGCCAGCAGTTTCACACCCTATAATTCACCCCTCCACTTT.

This clonotype was detected a few times. CDR3 protein: CASSPYKLSTDTQYF. The CDR3 region has the DNA TGCGCCAGCAGCCCCTACAAGCTTTCCACAGATACGCAGTATTTT. This sequence joins TRBV4-3 and TRBJ2-3; D unresolved. Germline CDR1 LGHNA, CDR2 YSLEER. Between the trimmed V and J ends, which lost 4 bases and 2 bases, there was a span of 13 bases. This CDR3 spans 15 amino acids.

This clonotype has ten or more counts. The V and J genes are TRBV11-2 and TRBJ2-7; tentatively, D is TRBD2 (6 bases). This CDR3 is built from 15 residues. Trimming left V 2 bases short and J 4 bases short, with 15 bases between. Germline values: CDR1 SGHAT, CDR2 FQNNGV. The CDR3 DNA sequence: TGTGCCAGCAGCTTAACGGCGGGGATTAGTTACGAGCAGTACTTC. This sequence encodes CASSLTAGISYEQYF.

This clonotype was picked up a small number of times. This chain joins TRBV19 and TRBJ2-5; D remains ambiguous. V lost 5 bases and J lost 4, with 17 bases in between. This CDR3 has 15 amino acids. Germline lookup yields CDR1 LNHDA and CDR2 SQIVND (reference sequence). The DNA of the CDR3 is TGTGCCAGTAGTTCGGGCTTTCTAAACCTAGAGACCCAGTACTTC. Residues: CASSSGFLNLETQYF.

The chain employs TRBV3-1 and TRBJ2-5, with D perhaps TRBD2 (5 bases). The V gene lost 4 bases and the J gene lost 5 bases, with 11 bases spanning the gap. The CDR3 is 13 residues long. Germline CDR1 reads LGHDT; CDR2 reads YNNKEL (reference sequence). The CDR3 coding sequence is TGTGCCAGCAGCCGAGGGAACGTGGAGACCCAGTACTTC. The encoded protein is CASSRGNVETQYF.

This clonotype came up many times. The genes are TRBV7-2 and TRBJ2-7; D is undetermined. The CDR3 runs 13 residues. V was cut by 2 bases and J by 3 bases, with 8 bases left in between. Germline values: CDR1 SGHTA, CDR2 FQGNSA. DNA of the CDR3: TGTGCCAGCAGCTTATTGCGAAGCTACGAGCAGTACTTC. Translated, it gives CASSLLRSYEQYF.

The rearrangement uses TRBV5-1 and TRBJ2-3, with TRBD2 matching over 7 bases. The V and J ends lost 1 base and 6 bases, in that order; junction bases with no gene match: 11. From germline, CDR1 is SGHRS and CDR2 YFSETQ. The length of the CDR3 is 16 residues. The chain's CDR3 is CASSLLSSGGMDTQYF. The DNA of the CDR3 is TGCGCCAGCAGCTTGTTGTCTAGCGGTGGAATGGATACGCAGTATTTT.

The sample holds many counts of this clonotype. The V and J genes are TRBV7-2 and TRBJ2-1, with a tentative D call TRBD2 (6 bases). Trimming removed 1 base at V and 8 bases at J, with 18 bases between. From germline, CDR1 is SGHTA and CDR2 FQGNSA. The length of the CDR3 is 16 residues. The CDR3 DNA reads TGTGCCAGCAGCTTAGACGTAGCGGCCGTACTGGATGAGCAGTTCTTC. It is translated as CASSLDVAAVLDEQFF.